This TCR beta chain emerged from a study of CD8 T cells in Susac syndrome. Broader study findings: As the study acknowledged, the number of individuals who were part of its TCR sequencing and HLA analysis was relatively small.

A remark on this clonotype: What it binds is not known.

TEMRA cells were FACS-enriched, while CD8+ and CD4+ T cells were negatively isolated. The ends were cut back, 5 bases at V and 6 bases at J, with 11 bases in the middle. The CDR3 length is 13 residues. Per the germline V gene, CDR1 is SSHAT and CDR2 is FNYEAQ (reference sequence). Random hexamers were used to reverse transcribe an amount of about 0.5 to 1 ug RNA. Amplification of the TCR beta CDR3 was carried out by immunoSEQ multiplex PCR, which spanned a total of 54 Vbeta and 13 Jbeta segments. TCRdb analysed the immunoSEQ multiplex PCR reads with MiXCR anew, one entry per CDR3 protein. The sample lists under 25,000 distinct CDR3 sequences; 93% were seen once.

This clonotype originated in a human donor in good health. The sample was CD8+ T cells from PBMCs. V usage is TRBV7-7 and J usage is TRBJ2-1, with D maybe TRBD1 (6 bases). The DNA of the CDR3 is TGTGCCAGCAGCCAGGGGACCGGCAATGAGCAGTTCTTC. This gives the protein CASSQGTGNEQFF.